Listed below are T cell receptor beta chains from one sample, sequenced in a study of blood T cell repertoires in COVID-19. Assay used: immunoSEQ multiplex PCR; TCRdb lists only in-frame clones, some missing. The sample carries 110,000 to 150,000 clones, approximately 84% recorded once. Sequenced sample: peripheral blood. These receptors were taken from a human donor in a cohort sampled during active COVID-19. The CDR3 runs from the conserved cysteine through the conserved F or W. Each record gives: V gene, D gene, J gene, CDR3 protein. A D gene is named only where the DNA matches it firmly.

TRBV2	.	TRBJ2-1	CASRVGRPYNEQFF
TRBV19	TRBD2	TRBJ2-3	CASSINSGGTDTQYF
TRBV20-1	.	TRBJ2-1	CSASPRDSSFF
TRBV5-1	TRBD1	TRBJ1-2	CASSLAGTTGLDGYTF
TRBV24-1	.	TRBJ2-1	CATSDRRGAEGEQFF
TRBV18	TRBD2	TRBJ2-4	CASSPPSGGASTKNIQYF
TRBV21-1	.	TRBJ1-5	CASSKAPEDDSNQPQHF
TRBV29-1	.	TRBJ2-5	CSVVGSQETQYF
TRBV5-1	TRBD1	TRBJ1-1	CASSPGQGITFF
TRBV24-1	TRBD1	TRBJ2-5	CATSDSGQGETQYF
TRBV11-2	TRBD1	TRBJ1-2	CASSRTGQGNGGYTF
TRBV2	.	TRBJ2-7	CASTGDAYEQYF
TRBV2	.	TRBJ1-3	CASSEDGLSGNTIYF
TRBV18	.	TRBJ1-4	CASSPTGGEEKLFF
TRBV5-1	.	TRBJ1-4	CASSVGAFAEKLFF
TRBV2	.	TRBJ1-1	CASSVEANTEAFF
TRBV27	TRBD1	TRBJ1-6	CASSLGTGGDSPLHF
TRBV18	.	TRBJ2-1	CASSLNEQFF
TRBV19	.	TRBJ1-4	CASSIDVTVSTEKLFF
TRBV7-2	TRBD1	TRBJ2-1	CASSSRGRGYNEQFF
TRBV18	TRBD1	TRBJ1-1	CASSPPGTANTEAFF
TRBV6-1	TRBD2	TRBJ2-3	CASSEASGGPTDTQYF
TRBV19	.	TRBJ1-1	CASKKNSNTEAFF
TRBV6-6	.	TRBJ1-4	CASSYSTGGREKLFF
TRBV10-3	TRBD1	TRBJ1-3	CAISSGGPGNTIYF
TRBV28	TRBD1	TRBJ1-6	CASSFRGLGSPLHF
TRBV5-1	TRBD2	TRBJ2-1	CASSWVPGTTGGVEQFF
TRBV5-1	TRBD2	TRBJ2-1	CASTPSGTILYNEQFF
TRBV28	TRBD1	TRBJ1-5	CASSPRMAGGRGAQHF
TRBV7-2	.	TRBJ1-2	CASSLNPIVSNYGYTF
TRBV3-1/TRBV3-2	TRBD1	TRBJ1-2	CASSQAWTGNNYGYTF
TRBV18	.	TRBJ1-5	CASSPRQNQPQHF
TRBV19	TRBD1	TRBJ2-3	CASSDRGTTDTQYF
TRBV27	TRBD1	TRBJ1-1	CASSLQGARTEAFF
TRBV3-1/TRBV3-2	.	TRBJ1-2	CASSQDFARNYGYTF
TRBV7-2	.	TRBJ1-1	CASSLDPGVGIGYTEAFF
TRBV7-2	.	TRBJ1-2	CASSLGPNAFNYGYTF
TRBV25-1	TRBD1	TRBJ1-3	CASSVQGAGNTIYF
TRBV28	.	TRBJ1-2	CASSGGGTPLYGYTF
TRBV5-1	.	TRBJ2-3	CASTGGYLWRTDTQYF
TRBV5-1	TRBD1	TRBJ1-6	CASSLGPGQGVRSPLHF
TRBV18	.	TRBJ1-1	CASSPPDSNTEAFF
TRBV6-5	TRBD1	TRBJ2-7	CASSRPGQGPSEQYF
TRBV7-6	.	TRBJ1-4	CASSQREGKLFF
TRBV7-3	.	TRBJ1-1	CASSSQGNFEAFF
TRBV2	TRBD2	TRBJ2-1	CASSGEGRGGFGQFF
TRBV5-4	TRBD2	TRBJ2-3	CASSLLLAGGTDTQYF
TRBV6-1	.	TRBJ1-5	CASSEATGGQPQHF
TRBV6-5	TRBD1	TRBJ2-7	CASRERGRIYEQYF
TRBV29-1	TRBD1	TRBJ1-5	CSVTTGTGFSGNQPQHF
TRBV6-5	TRBD1	TRBJ1-1	CASSWTGNTEAFF
TRBV5-1	.	TRBJ2-7	CASSPRTNEQYF
TRBV5-4	TRBD1	TRBJ2-1	CASSSRTGSSNEQFF
TRBV25-1	.	TRBJ1-2	CASSIGIGRIGYTF
TRBV27	.	TRBJ1-5	CASGGGPHQPQHF
TRBV28	TRBD1	TRBJ2-7	CASSQDRVHEQYF
TRBV4-1	TRBD2	TRBJ2-7	CASSPHVAGGSYEQYF